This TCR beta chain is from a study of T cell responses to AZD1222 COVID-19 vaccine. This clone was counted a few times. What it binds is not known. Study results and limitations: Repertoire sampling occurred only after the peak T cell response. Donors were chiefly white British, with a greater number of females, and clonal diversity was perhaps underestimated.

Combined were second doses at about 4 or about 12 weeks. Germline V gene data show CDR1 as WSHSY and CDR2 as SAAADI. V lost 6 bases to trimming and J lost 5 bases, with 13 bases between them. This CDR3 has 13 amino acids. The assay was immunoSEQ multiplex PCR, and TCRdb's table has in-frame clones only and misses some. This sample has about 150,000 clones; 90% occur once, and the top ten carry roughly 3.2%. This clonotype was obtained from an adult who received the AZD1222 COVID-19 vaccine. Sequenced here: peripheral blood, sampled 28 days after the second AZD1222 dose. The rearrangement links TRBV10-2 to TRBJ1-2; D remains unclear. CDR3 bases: TGCGCCAGCAGGAGGGCTACGGAGTATGGCTACACCTTC. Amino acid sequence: CASRRATEYGYTF.